This T cell receptor beta chain was recovered during a study of cytomegalovirus exposure and HLA in healthy donors. Turning to the study itself: Genetic ancestry analysis placed around 76% of the 400 or so donors that were genotyped in the Caucasian-associated cluster. Points from the study as a whole: CMV serostatus alone was available as immune exposure information.

13 Jbeta primers and 60 Vbeta primers were used for the PCR. Libraries were prepared by immunoSEQ multiplex PCR; TCRdb keeps only in-frame clonotypes and omits some of them. The sample yields about 110,000 clones, 73% seen once. As to this clone: The antigen remains undetermined.

Trimming removed 7 bases from V and 6 bases from J, with 16 bases in between. CDR1 and CDR2 from the germline V gene are MNHEY and SMNVEV (reference sequence). CDR3 length equals 13 residues. The chain joins TRBV27 to TRBJ2-7, with D maybe TRBD1 (5 bases). The receptor was isolated from a man aged 35 to 55 in good health and CMV-seronegative. Input material: PBMCs. For the CDR3, the DNA is TGTGCCAGCACCTCTTCCAGGGTTGGCGAGCAGTACTTC. Residues: CASTSSRVGEQYF.